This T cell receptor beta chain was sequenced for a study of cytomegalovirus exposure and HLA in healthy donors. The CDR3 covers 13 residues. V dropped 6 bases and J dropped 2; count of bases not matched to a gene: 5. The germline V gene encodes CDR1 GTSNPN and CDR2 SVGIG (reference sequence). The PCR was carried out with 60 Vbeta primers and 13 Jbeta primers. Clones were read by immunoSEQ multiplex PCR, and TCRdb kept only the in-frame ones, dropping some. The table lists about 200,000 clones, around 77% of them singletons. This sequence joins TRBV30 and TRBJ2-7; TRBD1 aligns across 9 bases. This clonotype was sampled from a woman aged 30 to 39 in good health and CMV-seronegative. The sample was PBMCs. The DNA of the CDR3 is TGTGCCTGTAACAGGGGGCGCGCCTACGAGCAGTACTTC. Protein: CACNRGRAYEQYF.